This TCR beta chain comes out of a study of T cells in localized non-small cell lung cancer. The CDR3 sequence is 15 residues long. Germline CDR1 reads MNHGY; CDR2 reads SAAAGT. Trimming at V came to 4 bases and at J to 4 bases, leaving 6 bases not matched to a gene. Some clones are missing from TCRdb's copy, which holds only in-frame ones; the method was immunoSEQ multiplex PCR. The sample lists about 1,600 clones, about 25% occurring once. The clonotype comes from a male donor aged 60 or older with stage II lung adenocarcinoma. The chain combines TRBV6-8 with TRBJ1-2, with 10 bases that match TRBD1. The specimen was normal lung tissue next to the tumor, collected before any cancer treatment. DNA for the CDR3: TGTGCCAGCAGTTCCGAGGGACAGGGGATCTATGGCTACACCTTC. Its translation: CASSSEGQGIYGYTF.